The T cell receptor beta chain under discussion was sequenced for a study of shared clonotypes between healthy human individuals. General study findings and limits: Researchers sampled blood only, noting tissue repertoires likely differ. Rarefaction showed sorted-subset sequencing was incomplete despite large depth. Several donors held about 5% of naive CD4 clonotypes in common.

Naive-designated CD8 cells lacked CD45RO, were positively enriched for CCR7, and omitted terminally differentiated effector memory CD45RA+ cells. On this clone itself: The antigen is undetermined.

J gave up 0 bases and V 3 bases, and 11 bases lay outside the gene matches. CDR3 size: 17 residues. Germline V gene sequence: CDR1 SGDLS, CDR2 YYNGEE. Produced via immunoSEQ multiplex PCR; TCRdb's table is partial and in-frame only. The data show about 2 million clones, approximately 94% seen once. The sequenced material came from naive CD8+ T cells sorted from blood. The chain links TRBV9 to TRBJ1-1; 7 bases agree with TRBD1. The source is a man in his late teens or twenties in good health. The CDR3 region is CASSEGDGTDLNTEAFF. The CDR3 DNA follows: TGTGCCAGCAGCGAGGGGGATGGGACAGATTTGAACACTGAAGCTTTCTTT.